Presented here are 26 T cell receptor beta chains from one specimen sequenced in a study of T cell responses to AZD1222 COVID-19 vaccine. Here immunoSEQ multiplex PCR was the method, and the copy in TCRdb shows in-frame clones only, minus some. The table lists about 92,000 clones, roughly 88% of them singletons. The starting material was peripheral blood, obtained on day 0 of AZD1222 vaccination. The receptors stem from an adult in good health.

The gene calls are TRBV21-1 and TRBJ2-7; the DNA was not compared with TRBD2, the D call given in the table. TRBV21-1 is a documented pseudogene. The CDR3 extends over 17 amino acids. Here the CDR3 DNA reads TGTGCCAGCAGCACCCAGGGCCGCCTAGCGGGCCTTTACGAGCAGTACTTC. Translating it yields CASSTQGRLAGLYEQYF.

The rearrangement uses TRBV15 and TRBJ1-6, with D perhaps matching TRBD1 (5 bases). The CDR3 runs 15 residues. Per germline, CDR1 LNHNV and CDR2 YYDKDF (reference sequence). The V end was cut by 0 bases, the J end by 7 bases, with 10 bases between. CDR3 residues: CATSRDPRGNSPLHF. CDR3 in DNA: TGTGCCACCAGCAGAGACCCGCGGGGCAATTCACCCCTCCACTTT.

This clone was observed once. The chain links TRBV10-1 to TRBJ2-7, with TRBD2 identical over 8 bases. Germline lookup yields CDR1 WNHNN and CDR2 SYGVQD (reference sequence). Trimming removed 7 bases from V and 2 bases from J; junction bases left unmatched: 7. This CDR3 spans 14 amino acids. The CDR3 spells CASKFGREAYEQYF. CDR3 nucleotide sequence: TGCGCCAGCAAGTTTGGGCGGGAGGCCTACGAGCAGTACTTC.

This clone was counted once. V is TRBV12-3 or TRBV12-4 and J is TRBJ1-5; D is undetermined. V was clipped by 4 bases and J by 10 bases, with 11 bases between them. This CDR3 has 12 residues. The CDR3 bases are TGTGCCAGCAGTTCCGACACGAATCCCCAGCATTTT. Translation gives CASSSDTNPQHF.

The chain combines TRBV6-6 with TRBJ1-1; 8 positions match TRBD1. CDR1 and CDR2 from the germline V gene are MNHNY and SVGAGI (reference sequence). The CDR3 covers 14 residues. V was pared by 7 bases and J by 3 bases, with 7 bases of the junction left unmatched. The CDR3 nucleotides read TGTGCCAGCACTCGGACAGGGCGGGACACTGAAGCTTTCTTT. This codes for CASTRTGRDTEAFF.

This clone was recorded only once. The genes are TRBV7-9 and TRBJ1-1; 7 bases match TRBD1. The CDR3 runs 15 residues. Trimming at V came to 5 bases and at J to 0 bases, leaving 6 bases not matched to a gene. CDR1 and CDR2 (germline): SEHNR, FQNEAQ (reference sequence). The CDR3 DNA sequence: TGTGCCAGCAGCGGGTGGGACAGAATGAACACTGAAGCTTTCTTT. Its translation: CASSGWDRMNTEAFF.

The chain uses TRBV6-2 or TRBV6-3 and TRBJ2-7; 10 bases map to TRBD2. The CDR3 loop spans 18 amino acids. Trimming took 1 base from V and 3 from J; bases not matched to a gene: 12. The germline gives CDR1 MNHEY, CDR2 SVGEGT. The CDR3 loop reads CASSYYFRTSGGNYEQYF. CDR3 DNA sequence: TGTGCCAGCAGTTACTACTTCCGGACTAGCGGAGGGAACTACGAGCAGTACTTC.

The CDR3 region is CASSQEGYGYTF. The CDR3 DNA reads as TGTGCCAGCAGCCAAGAGGGCTATGGCTACACCTTC. The V call is TRBV4-2, the J call TRBJ1-2, with unresolved D. The V end was cut by 0 bases, the J end by 4 bases, with 3 bases between. Germline V gene lookup returns CDR1 LGHNA and CDR2 YNFKEQ. CDR3 size: 12 residues.

V and J are TRBV4-1 and TRBJ2-3, with 12 positions matching TRBD2. Germline assignment: CDR1 MGHRA and CDR2 YSYEKL. This CDR3 spans 19 amino acids. After removal of 4 bases from V and 2 bases from J, the junction contained 13 bases not matched to a gene. The CDR3 nucleotides read TGCGCCAGCAGCCCCCGACTAGCGGGAGTGTTTTGGTTCACAGATACGCAGTATTTT. It translates to CASSPRLAGVFWFTDTQYF.

This chain connects TRBV5-1 to TRBJ2-3; D remains ambiguous. Trimming shortened V by 3 bases and J by 4 bases, and 12 bases separated the two germline ends. Germline CDR1 SGHRS, CDR2 YFSETQ. This CDR3 contains 14 residues. DNA of the CDR3: TGCGCCAGCAGCTCCGCCCCGGAGTCAGATACGCAGTATTTT. Translating it yields CASSSAPESDTQYF. The whole variable domain, filled in from reference TRBV5-1 and TRBJ2-3, reads KAGVTQTPRYLIKTRGQQVTLSCSPISGHRSVSWYQQTPGQGLQFLFEYFSETQRNKGNFPGRFSGRQFSNSRSEMNVSTLELGDSALYLCASSSAPESDTQYFGPGTRLTVL.

V and J are TRBV12-3 or TRBV12-4 and TRBJ1-5; D ambiguous. The CDR3 consists of 12 residues. Trimming took 8 bases from V and 8 from J, leaving 13 bases between them. The CDR3 here is CASRKQAEPQHF. CDR3 in DNA: TGTGCCAGCCGAAAGCAGGCGGAGCCCCAGCATTTT.

This chain uses TRBV28 with TRBJ1-2, with D perhaps matching TRBD1 (5 bases). V lost 3 bases and J 8 bases, leaving 7 bases between the germline ends. CDR1 is MDHEN and CDR2 is SYDVKM in the germline V gene. The CDR3 is made up of 11 amino acids. The CDR3 region is CASSLGVGYTF. The CDR3 bases are TGTGCCAGCAGTTTGGGGGTGGGCTACACCTTC.

The genes are TRBV7-9 and TRBJ2-3; D is perhaps TRBD1 or TRBD2 (5 bases each). The V gene lost 5 bases and the J gene lost 0 bases, with 12 bases spanning the gap. The germline V gene encodes CDR1 SEHNR and CDR2 FQNEAQ (reference sequence). The CDR3 runs 15 residues. Here the CDR3 DNA reads TGTGCCAGCAGCCGCCGGGACCCAAGCACAGATACGCAGTATTTT. Amino acids: CASSRRDPSTDTQYF.

This clone was recorded only once. The chain has TRBV29-1 and TRBJ2-1; no firm D call. The CDR3 is made up of 13 amino acids. Between the trimmed V and J ends, which lost 1 base and 6 bases, there was a span of 10 bases. The V gene's germline CDR1 is SQVTM and CDR2 ANQGSEA. DNA of the CDR3: TGCAGCGTTGAAGCATGGACCACCAATGAGCAGTTCTTC. It yields the protein CSVEAWTTNEQFF.

The chain combines TRBV29-1 with TRBJ2-5, with TRBD1 as a possible D gene (7 bases). The CDR3 contains 11 residues. The V gene's germline CDR1 is SQVTM and CDR2 ANQGSEA. With 8 bases removed from V and 4 bases from J, the gap between germline ends came to 11 bases. DNA for the CDR3: TGCAGCTACAGGGGAGGAGAGACCCAGTACTTC. Protein product: CSYRGGETQYF.

The chain carries TRBV11-2 and TRBJ1-1, with D possibly matching TRBD1 (6 bases). CDR3 length: 14 residues. Germline V gene data show CDR1 as SGHAT and CDR2 as FQNNGV. V gave up 2 bases and J gave up 5 bases, with 12 bases separating them. CDR3 residues: CASSLNRVKTEAFF. Written as DNA, the CDR3 is TGTGCCAGCAGCTTAAACAGGGTAAAGACTGAAGCTTTCTTT.

The genes are TRBV28 and TRBJ2-6, with unresolved D. Trimming stripped 3 bases from V and 0 bases from J, with 9 bases between. CDR3 length: 16 residues. Germline CDR1 reads MDHEN; CDR2 reads SYDVKM. CDR3 in amino acids: CASSFGVLSGANVLTF. CDR3 sequence (DNA): TGTGCCAGCAGTTTTGGAGTGCTCTCTGGGGCCAACGTCCTGACTTTC. The full variable domain, with the rest looked up from reference TRBV28 and TRBJ2-6, is DVKVTQSSRYLVKRTGEKVFLECVQDMDHENMFWYRQDPGLGLRLIYFSYDVKMKEKGDIPEGYSVSREKKERFSLILESASTNQTSMYLCASSFGVLSGANVLTFGAGSRLTVL.

This chain uses TRBV7-9 with TRBJ2-7; 7 bases map to TRBD2. CDR3 size: 14 residues. The V gene end was trimmed by 4 bases and the J gene end by 2 bases; junction bases not matched to a gene: 5. The germline V gene encodes CDR1 SEHNR and CDR2 FQNEAQ (reference sequence). The CDR3 protein is CASSSGGGAYEQYF. DNA of the CDR3: TGTGCCAGCAGCTCGGGTGGGGGGGCCTACGAGCAGTACTTC.

A single count supports this clone. CDR3 region: CASSQDFRDVFGYTF. Written as DNA, the CDR3 is TGCGCCAGCAGCCAAGATTTCAGGGATGTCTTTGGCTACACCTTC. The chain uses TRBV4-3 and TRBJ1-2; D is perhaps TRBD1 (5 bases). Trimming took off 0 bases at V and 7 bases at J, with 15 bases between the two ends. This CDR3 has 15 amino acids. Germline V gives CDR1 LGHNA, CDR2 YSLEER.

The V call is TRBV6-1, the J call TRBJ2-6, with D maybe TRBD2 (6 bases). V gave up 1 base and J gave up 3 bases, with 10 bases separating them. The V gene's germline CDR1 is MNHNS and CDR2 SASEGT. This CDR3 spans 16 amino acids. The DNA of the CDR3 is TGTGCCAGCAGTGAAGTTCGGGGGAGTGGGGCCAACGTCCTGACTTTC. This sequence encodes CASSEVRGSGANVLTF.

This chain connects TRBV5-1 to TRBJ1-4; 7 nucleotides line up with TRBD1. Germline-derived CDR1 and CDR2 are SGHRS and YFSETQ. This CDR3 is 15 amino acids long. V was clipped by 0 bases and J by 6 bases; unmatched bases: 5. The CDR3 sequence: CASSLETGWDEKLFF. Written as DNA, the CDR3 is TGCGCCAGCAGCTTGGAGACAGGGTGGGATGAAAAACTGTTTTTT.

CDR3 region: CASSRTGPNTGELFF. CDR3 nucleotide sequence: TGTGCCAGCAGCCGAACCGGGCCCAACACCGGGGAGCTGTTTTTT. J is TRBJ2-2 and V is TRBV7-3, with D hard to call. V was cut by 5 bases and J by 2 bases, with 12 bases left in between. Germline V gene data show CDR1 as SGHTA and CDR2 as FQGTGA. The CDR3 is 15 residues long.

The chain links TRBV6-5 to TRBJ2-3, with D unresolved. The CDR3 runs 11 residues. With 7 bases removed from V and 2 bases from J, the gap between germline ends came to 4 bases. Germline CDR1 reads MNHEY; CDR2 reads SVGAGI. The CDR3 here is CASTHTDTQYF. CDR3 coding DNA: TGTGCCAGCACCCACACAGATACGCAGTATTTT.

This clone showed up just a few times. The chain has TRBV28 and TRBJ1-2, with a possible D match to TRBD1 (5 bases). Germline CDR1 reads MDHEN; CDR2 reads SYDVKM. Trimming removed 7 bases from V and 1 base from J, with 19 bases in between. The CDR3 loop spans 16 amino acids. The DNA for the CDR3 is TGTGCCAGCACCTTGTCCGGGAACAGGAATAACTATGGCTACACCTTC. This translates into CASTLSGNRNNYGYTF.

For the CDR3, the DNA is TGTGCCAGCAGTCCTCTGGAGGGGGCCCTCTCTGGGGCCAACGTCCTGACTTTC. Translation: CASSPLEGALSGANVLTF. This chain uses TRBV11-2 with TRBJ2-6; tentatively, D is TRBD1 (7 bases). CDR1 SGHAT and CDR2 FQNNGV come from the germline V gene. The CDR3 sequence is 18 residues long. V lost 6 bases, J lost 0 bases, and 18 bases lay in between.

The rearrangement links TRBV7-9 to TRBJ1-1; D uncertain. The CDR3 extends over 14 amino acids. Germline lookup yields CDR1 SEHNR and CDR2 FQNEAQ (reference sequence). V gave up 2 bases and J gave up 1 base, with 8 bases separating them. CDR3 sequence reads: CASSLNRRNTEAFF. The CDR3 DNA sequence: TGTGCCAGCAGCTTAAACAGACGGAACACTGAAGCTTTCTTT.